This T cell receptor (beta chain) was captured in a study of control samples from healthy donors and cancer patients. Here immunoSEQ multiplex PCR was the method, and the copy in TCRdb shows in-frame clones only, minus some. The sample yields roughly 90,000 clones, 85% to 90% seen once. Sequenced input: PBMCs. This sequence was found in a woman in her fifties or sixties with colorectal cancer.

CDR3 sequence (DNA): TGTGCCTGGAGAAGTCCAGGGGCCAACGTCCTGACTTTC. This encodes CAWRSPGANVLTF. V usage is TRBV30 and J usage is TRBJ2-6; unclear D gene. Germline lookup yields CDR1 GTSNPN and CDR2 SVGIG (reference sequence). V gave up 3 bases and J gave up 4 bases, with 7 bases separating them. The CDR3 has 13 amino acids. The entire variable domain, with the rest obtained from reference TRBV30 and TRBJ2-6, is as follows: SQTIHQWPATLVQPVGSPLSLECTVEGTSNPNLYWYRQAAGRGLQLLFYSVGIGQISSEVPQNLSASRPQDRQFILSSKKLLLSDSGFYLCAWRSPGANVLTFGAGSRLTVL.